This record covers a single T cell receptor beta chain. Antigen specificity is unknown. TCRdb's copy holds only in-frame clones and misses some; the assay was immunoSEQ multiplex PCR. Here the sample spans about 1 million clones, about three quarters being singletons. These data belong to a study of shared clonotypes between healthy human individuals. Germline loops: CDR1 GTSNPN, CDR2 SVGIG (reference sequence). This CDR3 has 12 residues. Trimming cost V 3 bases and J 13 bases; bases outside gene matches: 6. Overall study results and limits: Clonotypes shared by all four sorted-subset donors had higher generation probabilities than non-shared clonotypes.

Sequencing used memory CD4+ T cells sorted from blood. Described subset: CD45RA-negative fraction. The clonotype comes from a man younger than 35 in good health. The chain uses TRBV30 and TRBJ1-3, with TRBD1 matching over 10 bases. CDR3 coding DNA: TGTGCCTGGAGCCGGGACAGGGGTTGGATATATTTT. Protein: CAWSRDRGWIYF.